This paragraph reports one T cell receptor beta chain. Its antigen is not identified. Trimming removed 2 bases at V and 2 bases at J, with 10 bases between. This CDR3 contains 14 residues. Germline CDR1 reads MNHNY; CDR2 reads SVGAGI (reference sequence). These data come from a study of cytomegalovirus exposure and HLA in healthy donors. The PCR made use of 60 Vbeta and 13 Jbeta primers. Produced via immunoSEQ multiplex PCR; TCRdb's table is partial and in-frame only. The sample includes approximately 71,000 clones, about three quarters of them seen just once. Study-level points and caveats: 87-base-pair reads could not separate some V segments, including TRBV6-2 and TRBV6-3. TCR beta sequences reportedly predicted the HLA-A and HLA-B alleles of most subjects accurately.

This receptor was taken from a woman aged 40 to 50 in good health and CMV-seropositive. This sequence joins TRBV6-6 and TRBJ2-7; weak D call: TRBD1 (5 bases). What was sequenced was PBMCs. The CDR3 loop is CASSYEQVPYEQYF. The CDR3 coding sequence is TGTGCCAGCAGTTACGAACAGGTTCCCTACGAGCAGTACTTC.